The clone carrying this T cell receptor beta chain came up a few times. The antigen is not known. The data are from a study of blood T cells in healthy people across ages. Next came a second PCR, run for about 7 to 12 cycles, which used a sample-barcoded 5' primer along with a J-beta primer mix. TCRdb reanalysed the 5' RACE reads using MiXCR and keeps one entry per CDR3 protein. Of around 800,000 distinct CDR3 sequences in the sample, approximately 24% were seen once. Broader study findings: Getting older went along with TCR beta diversity per million T cells dropping roughly linearly.

The junction had 4 bases not matched to a gene; V was cut back by 5 bases and J by 6 bases. CDR3 length equals 13 residues. Each sample used at least 7 million PBMCs. This same sample was also taken into another study, of T cells of mothers and their children.

This clonotype was obtained from a boy aged 5-17 years in good health. The sequenced sample was blood. The rearrangement links TRBV12-3 or TRBV12-4 to TRBJ2-3, with TRBD1 matching 8 bases. DNA for the CDR3: TGTGCCAGCAGTCAGGGGGCGCGCGATACGCAGTATTTT. Its translation: CASSQGARDTQYF.